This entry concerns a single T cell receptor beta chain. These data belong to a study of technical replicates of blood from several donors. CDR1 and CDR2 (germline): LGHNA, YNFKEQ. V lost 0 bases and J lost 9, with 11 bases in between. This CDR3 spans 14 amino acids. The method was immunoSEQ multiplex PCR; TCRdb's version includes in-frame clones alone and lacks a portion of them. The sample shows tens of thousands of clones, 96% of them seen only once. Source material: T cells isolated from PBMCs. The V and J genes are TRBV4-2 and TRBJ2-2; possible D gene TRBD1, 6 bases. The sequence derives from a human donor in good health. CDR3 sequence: CASSQDFTGWELFF. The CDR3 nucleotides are TGTGCCAGCAGCCAAGACTTTACAGGGTGGGAGCTGTTTTTT.